This is a list of T cell receptor beta chains from one sample in a study of human T cells and chemical hapten exposure. TCRdb independently ran MiXCR on the RACE reads; one entry per CDR3 protein. Of roughly 75,000 distinct CDR3 sequences listed, over 6.5% are singletons. Sequencing was performed on whole blood. The origin of the receptors is a female donor in good health. Some clones in this sample may be carry-over from other donors' samples. Each CDR3 is given with its conserved first and last residue. The order of the fields is J gene, V gene, D gene, clone size, CDR3 DNA, CDR3 protein. A D gene is named only where the DNA matches it firmly. Rows may omit the clone size; those that give it use once, few, many or a size class.

j_call: TRBJ2-7
v_call: TRBV2
d_call: -
clone_size: many
cdr3_nt: TGTGCCAGCAGTGTAAGCGTCGGGACTCCAGGGGGATACGAGCAGTACTTC
cdr3_aa: CASSVSVGTPGGYEQYF

j_call: TRBJ1-1
v_call: TRBV18
d_call: TRBD1
clone_size: few
cdr3_nt: TGTGCCAGCTCACCAGCGACAGGGTCATATGAAGCTTTCTTT
cdr3_aa: CASSPATGSYEAFF

j_call: TRBJ1-3
v_call: TRBV20-1
d_call: -
clone_size: -
cdr3_nt: TGCAGTGCTAGTGGATTCGGGGCTGGAAACACCATATATTTT
cdr3_aa: CSASGFGAGNTIYF

j_call: TRBJ2-6
v_call: TRBV6-5
d_call: -
clone_size: few
cdr3_nt: TGTGCCAGCAGTTACCGGGGGACTGGGGCCAACGTCCTGACTTTC
cdr3_aa: CASSYRGTGANVLTF

j_call: TRBJ1-6
v_call: TRBV7-8
d_call: -
clone_size: few
cdr3_nt: TGTGCCAGCAGCTTATTGTCGGGGCATAATTCACCCCTCCACTTT
cdr3_aa: CASSLLSGHNSPLHF

j_call: TRBJ1-2
v_call: TRBV5-1
d_call: -
clone_size: few
cdr3_nt: TGCGCCAGCAGCCTTCGGACAGAAAGCTACACCTTC
cdr3_aa: CASSLRTESYTF

j_call: TRBJ1-5
v_call: TRBV12-3/TRBV12-4
d_call: -
clone_size: few
cdr3_nt: TGTGCCAGCAGTTTGGGTCTCCGGGAACAGCCCCAGCATTTT
cdr3_aa: CASSLGLREQPQHF

j_call: TRBJ2-3
v_call: TRBV7-6
d_call: -
clone_size: -
cdr3_nt: TGTGCCAGCAGCTTATTTTCTAGCACAGATACGCAGTATTTT
cdr3_aa: CASSLFSSTDTQYF

j_call: TRBJ1-1
v_call: TRBV13
d_call: -
clone_size: many
cdr3_nt: TGTGCCAGCAGCTTAGTAAACACTGAAGCTTTCTTT
cdr3_aa: CASSLVNTEAFF

j_call: TRBJ2-7
v_call: TRBV20-1
d_call: -
clone_size: many
cdr3_nt: TGCAGTGCCGCAGATTACGAGCAGTACTTC
cdr3_aa: CSAADYEQYF

j_call: TRBJ1-5
v_call: TRBV5-6
d_call: TRBD1
clone_size: -
cdr3_nt: TGTGCCAGCAGCTTGGGACAGGGGCCGTCCCAGCATTTT
cdr3_aa: CASSLGQGPSQHF

j_call: TRBJ1-5
v_call: TRBV6-6
d_call: -
clone_size: many
cdr3_nt: TGTGCCAGCGGCTCGCCTCGAGGGGTGGATAGCAATCAGCCCCAGCATTTT
cdr3_aa: CASGSPRGVDSNQPQHF

j_call: TRBJ1-1
v_call: TRBV29-1
d_call: -
clone_size: few
cdr3_nt: TGCAGCGTTGGTAAGACCTGGAACACTGAAGCTTTCTTT
cdr3_aa: CSVGKTWNTEAFF

j_call: TRBJ2-3
v_call: TRBV6-1
d_call: TRBD2
clone_size: few
cdr3_nt: TGTGCCAGCAGTGTGATAGCGGGGGGACAGGATACGCAGTATTTT
cdr3_aa: CASSVIAGGQDTQYF

j_call: TRBJ2-7
v_call: TRBV20-1
d_call: -
clone_size: few
cdr3_nt: TGCAGTGCTAGACATCGGGGGAACTACGAGCAGTACTTC
cdr3_aa: CSARHRGNYEQYF

j_call: TRBJ2-5
v_call: TRBV3-1
d_call: -
clone_size: many
cdr3_nt: TGTGCCAGCAGCCAAGAGAGGGTTAGTGGAGAGACCCAGTACTTC
cdr3_aa: CASSQERVSGETQYF

j_call: TRBJ2-1
v_call: TRBV30
d_call: -
clone_size: few
cdr3_nt: TGTGCCTGGAGTGTACTAGTATTCAATGAGCAGTTCTTC
cdr3_aa: CAWSVLVFNEQFF

j_call: TRBJ2-7
v_call: TRBV7-9
d_call: -
clone_size: few
cdr3_nt: TGTGCCAGCAGCCATAAGACGGAGTCCTACGAGCAGTACTTC
cdr3_aa: CASSHKTESYEQYF